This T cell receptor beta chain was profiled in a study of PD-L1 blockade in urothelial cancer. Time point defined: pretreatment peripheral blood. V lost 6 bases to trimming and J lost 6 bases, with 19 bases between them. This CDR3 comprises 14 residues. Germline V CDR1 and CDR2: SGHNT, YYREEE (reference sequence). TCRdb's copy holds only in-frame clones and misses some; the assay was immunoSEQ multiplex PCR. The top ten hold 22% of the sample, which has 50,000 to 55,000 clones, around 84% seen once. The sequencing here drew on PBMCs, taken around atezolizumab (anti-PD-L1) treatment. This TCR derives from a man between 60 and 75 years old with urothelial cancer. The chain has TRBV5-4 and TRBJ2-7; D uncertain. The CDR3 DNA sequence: TGTGCCAGCACTCTAACGACATCGCCTCTCGAGCAGTACTTC. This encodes CASTLTTSPLEQYF.